These 32 T cell receptor beta chains originate from one sample sequenced in a study of T-cell memory formation after mild COVID-19. One entry per CDR3 protein results from TCRdb running MiXCR on the 5' RACE reads. The repertoire holds hundreds of thousands of distinct CDR3 sequences, about 23% seen once, with around an eighth in the top ten. The sample consisted of PBMCs or a T cell subset sorted from them (not recorded which). Receptor source: an adult woman who had mild COVID-19 (a few samples of this study predate the infection). Cell type and time point are not known.

The table lists this clonotype with a few counts. The J gene is TRBJ2-5, the V gene TRBV20-1, with D unresolved. The CDR3 is 11 amino acids. V was shortened by 6 bases and J by 10 bases, with 15 bases between the two germline ends. CDR1 is DFQATT, CDR2 SNEGSKA, per germline (reference sequence). CDR3 in amino acids: CSAPTRPDQYF. The DNA of the CDR3 is TGCAGTGCCCCCACACGCCCGGACCAGTACTTC.

The gene calls are TRBV24-1 and TRBJ2-1, with D perhaps matching TRBD2 (5 bases). Germline V lookup: CDR1 KGHDR, CDR2 SFDVKD. Between the trimmed V and J ends, which lost 1 base and 6 bases, there was a span of 18 bases. The CDR3 runs 17 residues. CDR3 bases: TGTGCCACCAGTGATTTCCAAGAGGGAAATTCAGGCAATGAGCAGTTCTTC. Its translation: CATSDFQEGNSGNEQFF.

This clonotype has more than one count but fewer than ten. V usage is TRBV7-6 and J usage is TRBJ2-3; D is possibly TRBD2 (5 bases). V was pared by 5 bases and J by 4 bases, with 25 bases between. The CDR3 spans 18 residues. CDR1 is SGHVS, CDR2 FNYEAQ, per germline. This CDR3 is CASSATTGLRGYADTQYF. Written as DNA, the CDR3 is TGTGCCAGCAGCGCAACGACGGGGTTGCGTGGGTATGCAGATACGCAGTATTTT.

The V and J genes are TRBV11-2 and TRBJ2-3, with 11 bases that match TRBD2. Germline assignment: CDR1 SGHAT and CDR2 FQNNGV. The CDR3 sequence is 19 residues long. The V segment lost 5 bases and the J segment 5 bases; nucleotides outside the gene matches: 18. Here the CDR3 DNA reads TGTGCCAGCAGCCCCACTTTAGGGGTAGCGGGGGGGCCACGAGATACGCAGTATTTT. Residues: CASSPTLGVAGGPRDTQYF.

This clonotype appeared a single time. CDR3 region: CASTVTAPSGNTIYF. CDR3 sequence (DNA): TGTGCCAGTACGGTCACGGCACCTTCTGGAAACACCATATATTTT. The gene calls are TRBV19 and TRBJ1-3; no reliable D call. V lost 7 bases and J lost 1, with 14 bases in between. The CDR3 extends over 15 amino acids. CDR1 is LNHDA, CDR2 SQIVND, per germline (reference sequence).

This chain uses TRBV5-1 with TRBJ2-3; D perhaps matches TRBD1 (6 bases). Per the germline V gene, CDR1 is SGHRS and CDR2 is YFSETQ. Trimming removed 4 bases from V and 0 bases from J, with 21 bases in between. The CDR3 is 18 residues long. The CDR3 reads CASSQLGALDGSTDTQYF. The CDR3 DNA reads as TGCGCCAGCAGCCAGCTGGGGGCCCTTGACGGGAGCACAGATACGCAGTATTTT.

The J gene is TRBJ2-3, the V gene TRBV7-6, with TRBD2 identical over 7 bases. This CDR3 is 14 amino acids long. J was trimmed by 3 bases and V by 3 bases; bases with no gene match: 3. CDR1 and CDR2 from the germline V gene are SGHVS and FNYEAQ. DNA of the CDR3: TGTGCCAGCAGCTTCAACGGGGGGACAGATACGCAGTATTTT. Translating gives CASSFNGGTDTQYF.

This clonotype was seen more than once but under ten times. The chain carries TRBV5-5 and TRBJ1-5; D gene uncertain. The V end was cut by 2 bases, the J end by 1 base, with 7 bases between. The CDR3 loop spans 14 amino acids. Germline assignment: CDR1 SGHKS and CDR2 YYEKEE (reference sequence). The DNA of the CDR3 is TGTGCCAGCAGCTTTCCCGGGAGCAATCAGCCCCAGCATTTT. Translating gives CASSFPGSNQPQHF.

In this sample, this clonotype turned up many times. CDR3 coding DNA: TGTGCCAGCAGTGATGTGCAATCCTACGAGCAGTACTTC. It translates to CASSDVQSYEQYF. The genes are TRBV2 and TRBJ2-7; D is unresolved. V gave up 3 bases and J gave up 1 base, with 7 bases separating them. Germline loops: CDR1 SNHLY, CDR2 FYNNEI. The CDR3 runs 13 residues.

This chain joins TRBV20-1 and TRBJ1-1, with TRBD1 matching 7 bases. The CDR3 is 15 amino acids. V shed 0 bases and J 5 bases; nucleotides not matched to a gene: 9. CDR1 is DFQATT, CDR2 SNEGSKA, per germline (reference sequence). In nucleotides, the CDR3 is TGCAGTGCTAGAGATCTGTCGGCAGGGGGAACTGAAGCTTTCTTT. Translating gives CSARDLSAGGTEAFF.

This clonotype was detected a few times. The rearrangement joins TRBV5-1 to TRBJ1-1, with 9 bases that match TRBD1. The J segment lost 4 bases and the V segment lost 4 bases, leaving 11 bases of the junction unmatched. The CDR3 has 16 residues. From germline, CDR1 is SGHRS and CDR2 YFSETQ. This chain's CDR3 is CASSLRDRVLGTEAFF. The CDR3 nucleotides are TGCGCCAGCAGCCTGAGGGACAGGGTGTTGGGCACTGAAGCTTTCTTT.

The chain carries TRBV29-1 and TRBJ2-5; D is perhaps TRBD2 (5 bases). Germline assignment: CDR1 SQVTM and CDR2 ANQGSEA. The CDR3 is 12 amino acids. Trimming removed 8 bases from V and 4 bases from J, with 14 bases in between. The CDR3 DNA reads TGCAGCTGGGTCCCTGGAGGAGAGACCCAGTACTTC. Protein sequence: CSWVPGGETQYF.

This clonotype was seen only a few times. V gene TRBV2 combines with J gene TRBJ1-2; a possible D gene is TRBD1 (6 bases). Trimming removed 3 bases from V and 0 bases from J, with 8 bases in between. CDR3 length: 14 amino acids. Germline V gene lookup returns CDR1 SNHLY and CDR2 FYNNEI. CDR3 sequence reads: CASSDRTANYGYTF. The CDR3 DNA follows: TGTGCCAGCAGTGATAGGACAGCTAACTATGGCTACACCTTC. The entire variable domain, with the rest obtained from reference TRBV2 and TRBJ1-2, is as follows: EPEVTQTPSHQVTQMGQEVILRCVPISNHLYFYWYRQILGQKVEFLVSFYNNEISEKSEIFDDQFSVERPDGSNFTLKIRSTKLEDSAMYFCASSDRTANYGYTFGSGTRLTVV.

The V and J genes are TRBV12-3 or TRBV12-4 and TRBJ2-2, with TRBD2 matching over 12 bases. V dropped 3 bases and J dropped 7; count of bases not matched to a gene: 12. The CDR3 runs 18 residues. CDR3 DNA: TGTGCCAGCAGTTTCCTTCTAGCGGGGGGGCCGGTCGGCGGGGAGCTGTTTTTT. Encoded protein: CASSFLLAGGPVGGELFF.

The chain combines TRBV12-3 or TRBV12-4 with TRBJ2-1, with D perhaps TRBD1 (5 bases). The V and J ends lost 7 bases and 3 bases respectively, with 16 bases between them. The CDR3 loop spans 15 amino acids. The CDR3 sequence: CASILGLDIYNEQFF. In DNA form, the CDR3 reads TGTGCCAGCATTCTAGGGTTGGACATCTACAATGAGCAGTTCTTC.

This sequence joins TRBV4-2 and TRBJ1-6; D gene ambiguous. Trimming took off 1 base at V and 2 bases at J, with 6 bases between the two ends. The V gene's germline CDR1 is LGHNA and CDR2 YNFKEQ. The CDR3 has 15 residues. The CDR3 coding sequence is TGTGCCAGCAGCCAAGGGGTTGCCTATAATTCACCCCTCCACTTT. This gives the protein CASSQGVAYNSPLHF.

The V call is TRBV19, the J call TRBJ2-1; D uncertain. V was trimmed by 5 bases and J by 3 bases, leaving 11 bases between them. This CDR3 contains 14 residues. The germline V gene has CDR1 LNHDA and CDR2 SQIVND (reference sequence). The CDR3 coding sequence is TGTGCCAGTAGTTCGAGAAATGGCTACAATGAGCAGTTCTTC. The encoded protein is CASSSRNGYNEQFF.

This clonotype was found a few times. The CDR3 loop reads CASSAGTHSGDTQYF. In DNA form, the CDR3 reads TGCGCCAGCAGCGCCGGGACCCACTCTGGGGATACGCAGTATTTT. This chain connects TRBV5-1 to TRBJ2-3; D assignment may be TRBD1 or TRBD2 (5 bases each). V dropped 4 bases and J dropped 6 bases, with 18 bases sitting between them. The CDR3 is 15 amino acids. Germline V gene lookup returns CDR1 SGHRS and CDR2 YFSETQ. Together with reference TRBV5-1 and TRBJ2-3, the CDR3 gives the full variable domain: KAGVTQTPRYLIKTRGQQVTLSCSPISGHRSVSWYQQTPGQGLQFLFEYFSETQRNKGNFPGRFSGRQFSNSRSEMNVSTLELGDSALYLCASSAGTHSGDTQYFGPGTRLTVL.

CDR3 coding DNA: TGCGCCAGCAGCCATGGGACTAGCGGGATGTTGATCGGCGACGAGCAGTACTTC. Protein sequence: CASSHGTSGMLIGDEQYF. V usage is TRBV4-3 and J usage is TRBJ2-7; TRBD2 matches 13 bases. The CDR3 covers 18 residues. J gave up 5 bases and V 3 bases, and 13 bases lay outside the gene matches. The V gene's germline CDR1 is LGHNA and CDR2 YSLEER.

The CDR3 protein is CAISEWARWVMDSPLHF. CDR3 coding DNA: TGTGCCATCAGTGAATGGGCCCGTTGGGTTATGGATTCACCCCTCCACTTT. The rearrangement uses TRBV10-3 and TRBJ1-6; D uncertain. Germline loops: CDR1 ENHRY, CDR2 SYGVKD. The CDR3 extends over 17 amino acids. The V end lost 3 bases, the J end lost 8 bases, and 20 bases lay between the germline ends.

This clonotype was detected a few times. The chain recombines TRBV5-6 with TRBJ2-5; D may be TRBD1 or TRBD2 (5 bases each). Germline CDR1 is SGHDT and CDR2 is YYEEEE. The CDR3 runs 15 residues. Trimming pared 5 bases from V and 3 bases from J, leaving 17 bases between. Written as DNA, the CDR3 is TGTGCCAGCAGACTCCGTGGGGGTTCTAAAGAGACCCAGTACTTC. Amino acid sequence: CASRLRGGSKETQYF.

The J gene is TRBJ2-7, the V gene TRBV5-1; a weak D match, TRBD1 (5 bases). The V gene lost 4 bases and the J gene lost 0 bases, with 14 bases spanning the gap. The germline gives CDR1 SGHRS, CDR2 YFSETQ. The CDR3 loop spans 15 amino acids. This CDR3 reads CASSRDSPSSYEQYF. The CDR3 nucleotides read TGCGCCAGCAGCCGTGACAGTCCGAGCTCCTACGAGCAGTACTTC.

The chain links TRBV10-3 to TRBJ2-7, with D possibly being TRBD1 (5 bases). Trimming shortened V by 0 bases and J by 3 bases, and 12 bases separated the two germline ends. This CDR3 contains 15 residues. Germline CDR1 and CDR2: ENHRY and SYGVKD. The CDR3 reads CAISESGRTGYEQYF. CDR3 sequence (DNA): TGTGCCATCAGTGAGTCAGGCCGTACAGGCTACGAGCAGTACTTC.

This chain joins TRBV15 and TRBJ2-4; D gene ambiguous. Germline V gene sequence: CDR1 LNHNV, CDR2 YYDKDF (reference sequence). This CDR3 comprises 13 residues. V lost 3 bases and J 7 bases, leaving 10 bases between the germline ends. The DNA of the CDR3 is TGTGCCACCAGCAGGATAGAAGGGAACATTCAGTACTTC. Amino acids: CATSRIEGNIQYF.

The chain has TRBV14 and TRBJ2-1; 10 bases match TRBD2. The germline V gene encodes CDR1 SGHDN and CDR2 FVKESK. V lost 0 bases and J lost 0; bases outside the gene matches: 5. CDR3 length: 18 amino acids. The CDR3 DNA sequence: TGTGCCAGCAGCCAAGATCGGACTAGCGGTAACTCCTACAATGAGCAGTTCTTC. Protein sequence: CASSQDRTSGNSYNEQFF.

V usage is TRBV10-2 and J usage is TRBJ2-5; 8 bases are a match to TRBD2. The CDR3 extends over 13 amino acids. Germline V gene sequence: CDR1 WSHSY, CDR2 SAAADI. With 7 bases clipped from V and 5 bases from J, the junction kept 6 bases outside the gene matches. The CDR3 DNA reads as TGCGCCAGCAACCCGGGGGGGGCGGAGACCCAGTACTTC. Protein: CASNPGGAETQYF.

This chain joins TRBV3-1 and TRBJ2-4; 11 bases map to TRBD1. V lost 3 bases and J lost 8; bases outside the gene matches: 6. CDR1 LGHDT and CDR2 YNNKEL come from the germline V gene (reference sequence). The CDR3 has 15 amino acids. CDR3 nucleotide sequence: TGTGCCAGCAGCCAGTGGGACAGGGGGAGTCACATTCAGTACTTC. It encodes CASSQWDRGSHIQYF. Supplemented by reference TRBV3-1 and TRBJ2-4, the full variable domain reads DTAVSQTPKYLVTQMGNDKSIKCEQNLGHDTMYWYKQDSKKFLKIMFSYNNKELIINETVPNRFSPKSPDKAHLNLHINSLELGDSAVYFCASSQWDRGSHIQYFGAGTRLSVL.

This clonotype turned up a few times. The rearrangement uses TRBV5-4 and TRBJ2-7, with TRBD1 matching over 8 bases. Trimming at V came to 10 bases and at J to 1 base, leaving 7 bases not matched to a gene. CDR1 and CDR2 from the germline V gene are SGHNT and YYREEE (reference sequence). The CDR3 is 13 amino acids. The CDR3 here is CAVHRGISYEQYF. The CDR3, as DNA: TGTGCCGTTCACAGGGGGATTTCCTACGAGCAGTACTTC.

This chain links TRBV10-2 with TRBJ2-5; D is ambiguous. CDR1 and CDR2 (germline): WSHSY, SAAADI. This CDR3 is built from 13 residues. Trimming left V 8 bases short and J 1 base short, with 11 bases between. The CDR3 spells CASGRMPQETQYF. CDR3 nucleotide sequence: TGCGCCAGCGGCCGAATGCCCCAAGAGACCCAGTACTTC.

The table lists this clonotype with a few counts. This chain links TRBV6-1 with TRBJ2-7, with TRBD1 identical over 10 bases. The CDR3 length is 14 residues. The J segment lost 3 bases and the V segment lost 6 bases, leaving 5 bases of the junction unmatched. CDR1 and CDR2 (germline): MNHNS, SASEGT. The CDR3 spells CASRQGQGFYEQYF. The DNA for the CDR3 is TGTGCCAGCAGGCAGGGACAGGGGTTCTACGAGCAGTACTTC.

In its sample, this clonotype was seen a few times. The chain joins TRBV29-1 to TRBJ2-7, with D perhaps TRBD2 (6 bases). The CDR3 has 12 amino acids. CDR1 SQVTM and CDR2 ANQGSEA come from the germline V gene. V shed 6 bases and J shed 5 bases, with 14 bases lying between them. The CDR3: CSVRFGGHEQYF. DNA for the CDR3: TGCAGCGTCCGATTCGGGGGTCACGAGCAGTACTTC.

The chain joins TRBV7-8 to TRBJ2-1, with D hard to call. Between the trimmed V and J ends, which lost 5 bases and 3 bases, there was a span of 14 bases. The CDR3 extends over 15 amino acids. Germline lookup yields CDR1 SGHVS and CDR2 FQNEAQ. In nucleotides, the CDR3 is TGTGCCAGCAGCGCCTCTGTAGGTTTCTACAATGAGCAGTTCTTC. Its translation: CASSASVGFYNEQFF.